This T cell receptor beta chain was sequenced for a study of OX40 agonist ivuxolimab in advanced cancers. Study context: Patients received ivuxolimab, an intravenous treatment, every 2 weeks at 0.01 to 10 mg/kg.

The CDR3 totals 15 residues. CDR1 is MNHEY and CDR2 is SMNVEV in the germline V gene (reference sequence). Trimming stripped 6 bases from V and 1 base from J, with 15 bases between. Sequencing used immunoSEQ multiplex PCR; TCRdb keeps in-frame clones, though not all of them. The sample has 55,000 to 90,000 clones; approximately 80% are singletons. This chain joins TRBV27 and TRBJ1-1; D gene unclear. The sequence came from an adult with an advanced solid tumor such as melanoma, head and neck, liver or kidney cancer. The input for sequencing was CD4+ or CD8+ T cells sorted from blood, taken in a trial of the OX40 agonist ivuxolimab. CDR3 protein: CASSSRGLGNTEAFF. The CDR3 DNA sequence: TGTGCCAGCAGCTCCCGGGGTTTGGGGAACACTGAAGCTTTCTTT.